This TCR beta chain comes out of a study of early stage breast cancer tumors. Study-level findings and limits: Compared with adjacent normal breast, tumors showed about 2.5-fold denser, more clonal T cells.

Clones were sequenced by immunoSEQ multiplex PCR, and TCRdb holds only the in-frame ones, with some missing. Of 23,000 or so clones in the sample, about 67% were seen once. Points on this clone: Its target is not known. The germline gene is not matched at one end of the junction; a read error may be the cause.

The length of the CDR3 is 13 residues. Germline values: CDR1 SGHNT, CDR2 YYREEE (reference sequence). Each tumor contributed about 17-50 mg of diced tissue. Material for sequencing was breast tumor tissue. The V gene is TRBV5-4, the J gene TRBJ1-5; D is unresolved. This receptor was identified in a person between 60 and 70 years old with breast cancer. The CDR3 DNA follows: TGCGCCAGCAGCCAAGAGTGGAGGGAGCCCCAGCATTTT. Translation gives CASSQEWREPQHF.